This is a list of T cell receptor beta chains from one sample in a study of T-cell memory formation after mild COVID-19. Each CDR3 protein gets one entry after TCRdb re-called the 5' RACE reads with MiXCR. The data hold about 190,000 distinct CDR3 sequences, with around 17% observed a single time. The specimen was PBMCs or a T cell subset sorted from them (not recorded which). The receptors here all came from an adult woman who had mild COVID-19 (a few samples of this study predate the infection). Cell type and time point are not known. Both conserved end residues are part of each CDR3. Only part of the rows carry a size: once, few, many, or a class if the clone is expanded.

CASSPTWGGERETQYF	TRBV5-4	TRBJ2-5	.
CASSGIGVGGTEAFF	TRBV9	TRBJ1-1	few
CASSSPGQGADGELFF	TRBV5-1	TRBJ2-2	.
CASSLSAANQPQHF	TRBV27	TRBJ1-5	few
CSAKLPSGNTIYF	TRBV20-1	TRBJ1-3	few
CASSLGTVNSPLHF	TRBV3-1	TRBJ1-6	.
CASSLASGTSGFYEQFF	TRBV7-2	TRBJ2-1	.
CASSLGTGGGNTIYF	TRBV5-5	TRBJ1-3	few
CSVGGGPTFYNEQFF	TRBV29-1	TRBJ2-1	few
CASSLAGEYPNSGANVLTF	TRBV5-5	TRBJ2-6	.
CATSREGNIQYF	TRBV15	TRBJ2-4	.
CASSQVGDTQYF	TRBV4-2	TRBJ2-3	many
CASSPGTGLSDTQYF	TRBV7-3	TRBJ2-3	few
CASSHQRLAGPSTDTQYF	TRBV3-1	TRBJ2-3	.
CSASGAMNTEAFF	TRBV20-1	TRBJ1-1	.